Listed below are T cell receptor beta chains from one sample, sequenced in a study of PD-1 blockade in classical Hodgkin lymphoma. Libraries were prepared by immunoSEQ multiplex PCR; TCRdb keeps only in-frame clonotypes and omits some of them. The data contain more than 50,000 clones, about 70% of them singletons. The sample here was peripheral blood mononuclear cells (PBMCs), taken before the second cycle of nivolumab. The receptor source for this set is a human donor with classical Hodgkin lymphoma. CDR3s include the opening cysteine and the closing phenylalanine or tryptophan. The D gene is left open where the match is weak. The size entry is marked missing in some rows and otherwise reads once, few, many or a size class.

>TRBV28|TRBJ2-7|once|TRBD2
CASSRASGGTYEQYF
TGTGCCAGCAGTCGGGCTAGCGGGGGTACCTACGAGCAGTACTTC
>TRBV10-2|TRBJ1-5|NA|TRBD1
CASSAGQGSQPQHF
TGCGCCAGCAGTGCGGGACAGGGGAGTCAGCCCCAGCATTTT
>TRBV2|TRBJ2-7|NA|NA
CASTLDRPYYEQYF
TGTGCCAGCACCCTCGACAGGCCCTACTACGAGCAGTACTTC
>TRBV23-1|TRBJ2-1|NA|TRBD1
CASSPYRDRADYNEQFF
TGCGCCAGCAGTCCCTACAGGGACAGGGCGGACTACAATGAGCAGTTCTTC
>TRBV4-1|TRBJ2-7|NA|NA
CASSLGTQLYEQYF
TGCGCCAGCAGCCTCGGGACACAACTTTACGAGCAGTACTTC
>TRBV5-6|TRBJ1-2|NA|TRBD1
CASSPGTGGRGYTF
TGTGCCAGCAGCCCCGGGACAGGGGGCAGAGGCTACACCTTC
>TRBV6-6|TRBJ2-1|NA|TRBD2
CASRPPGLVGYNEQFF
TGTGCCAGCAGACCACCGGGACTAGTGGGGTACAATGAGCAGTTCTTC
>TRBV29-1|TRBJ2-5|NA|NA
CSVEAGNTQYF
TGCAGCGTTGAAGCAGGGAATACCCAGTACTTC
>TRBV2|TRBJ1-4|NA|NA
CASDGGTGTNEKLFF
TGTGCCAGCGACGGGGGTACAGGAACTAATGAAAAACTGTTTTTT
>TRBV2|TRBJ2-2|NA|NA
CASSDVPTGELFF
TGTGCCAGCAGTGATGTACCCACCGGGGAGCTGTTTTTT
>TRBV28|TRBJ1-3|once|NA
CASSLSPVRGNTIYF
TGTGCCAGCAGTTTATCTCCAGTGCGCGGAAACACCATATATTTT
>TRBV7-9|TRBJ2-7|NA|NA
CASSSLTDEQYF
TGTGCCAGCAGCTCATTAACGGACGAGCAGTACTTC
>TRBV30|TRBJ1-2|NA|NA
CAWSAAPYGYTF
TGTGCCTGGAGTGCGGCTCCTTATGGCTACACCTTC
>TRBV5-1|TRBJ1-4|NA|NA
CASSLEGTEGKLFF
TGCGCCAGCAGCTTGGAGGGCACAGAGGGAAAACTGTTTTTT
>TRBV5-1|TRBJ1-2|NA|NA
CASSLARVDYGYTF
TGCGCCAGCAGCTTGGCCCGGGTAGACTATGGCTACACCTTC
>TRBV19|TRBJ1-5|NA|TRBD1
CASSLWTGVNQPQHF
TGTGCCAGTAGTCTATGGACAGGGGTGAATCAGCCCCAGCATTTT
>TRBV5-1|TRBJ2-2|NA|NA
CASSSSRGPAPRAELFF
TGCGCCAGCAGCTCCTCCCGGGGTCCGGCCCCACGGGCGGAGCTGTTTTTT
>TRBV7-2|TRBJ1-2|NA|NA
CASSLEAIGAGPDYGYTF
TGTGCCAGCAGCTTAGAGGCTATAGGGGCAGGGCCGGACTATGGCTACACCTTC
>TRBV5-1|TRBJ2-5|NA|NA
CASSLQPADRQETQYF
TGCGCCAGCAGCTTGCAGCCAGCAGACAGACAAGAGACCCAGTACTTC
>TRBV5-1|TRBJ1-4|NA|NA
CASSLDSTNEKLFF
TGCGCCAGCAGCCTGGATTCAACTAATGAAAAACTGTTTTTT
>TRBV2|TRBJ2-7|once|TRBD2
CASTTGLAGVEQYF
TGTGCCAGCACCACGGGACTAGCGGGAGTCGAGCAGTACTTC
>TRBV7-9|TRBJ1-1|NA|TRBD1
CASSSAQGGEAFF
TGTGCCAGCAGCTCTGCACAGGGGGGTGAAGCTTTCTTT
>TRBV18|TRBJ1-1|few|NA
CASSPLLTNTEAFF
TGTGCCAGCTCACCGCTATTGACGAACACTGAAGCTTTCTTT
>TRBV9|TRBJ1-3|NA|TRBD1
CASSVQGADSGNTIYF
TGTGCCAGCAGCGTACAGGGGGCGGATTCTGGAAACACCATATATTTT
>TRBV19|TRBJ1-1|few|NA
CASSIGHTEAFF
TGTGCCAGTAGTATAGGCCACACTGAAGCTTTCTTT
>TRBV7-6|TRBJ1-6|NA|NA
CASSPGQGTNSPLHF
TGTGCCAGCAGCCCAGGGCAGGGAACAAATTCACCCCTCCACTTT
>TRBV5-4|TRBJ2-1|few|TRBD2
CASSLGSGSPYNEQFF
TGTGCCAGCAGCTTGGGTAGCGGGAGCCCCTACAATGAGCAGTTCTTC
>TRBV11-3|TRBJ2-5|NA|TRBD1
CASSSRTGQETQYF
TGTGCCAGCAGCTCACGGACAGGGCAAGAGACCCAGTACTTC
>TRBV9|TRBJ1-2|NA|TRBD1
CASSAGGGGRGNYGYTF
TGTGCCAGCAGCGCCGGAGGAGGGGGCAGGGGAAACTATGGCTACACCTTC
>TRBV2|TRBJ2-1|NA|NA
CASRREVNEQFF
TGTGCCAGCAGGAGGGAGGTCAATGAGCAGTTCTTC
>TRBV2|TRBJ2-3|NA|NA
CASSEVPSSTDTQYF
TGTGCCAGCAGCGAGGTACCGTCTAGCACAGATACGCAGTATTTT
>TRBV5-8|TRBJ1-6|NA|NA
CASSSGRNSPLHF
TGTGCCAGCAGTTCCGGACGGAATTCACCCCTCCACTTT
>TRBV6-6|TRBJ2-3|NA|TRBD1
CASSYGQASTDTQYF
TGTGCCAGCAGTTACGGACAGGCTAGCACAGATACGCAGTATTTT
>TRBV11-1|TRBJ1-1|few|NA
CASSLTGKTEAFF
TGTGCCAGCAGCTTAACGGGGAAGACTGAAGCTTTCTTT
>TRBV9|TRBJ2-1|NA|NA
CASSSPTAEEQFF
TGTGCCAGCAGCTCCCCGACTGCCGAGGAGCAGTTCTTC
>TRBV4-1|TRBJ2-1|NA|NA
CASSRAPELYGEQFF
TGCGCCAGCAGCCGAGCTCCGGAACTCTACGGGGAGCAGTTCTTC
>TRBV18|TRBJ1-1|NA|NA
CASSQSEVNTEAFF
TGTGCCAGCTCACAGTCTGAGGTGAACACTGAAGCTTTTTTT
>TRBV7-9|TRBJ1-2|medium-sized|NA
CAGGGLGYGYTF
TGTGCCGGCGGGGGGCTTGGTTATGGCTACACCTTC
>TRBV5-4|TRBJ1-3|once|NA
CASSPDPSGNTIYF
TGTGCCAGCAGCCCGGACCCCTCTGGAAACACCATATATTTT
>TRBV11-2|TRBJ2-7|few|TRBD2
CASSLSTSGSWEQYF
TGTGCCAGCAGCTTATCAACTAGCGGGAGTTGGGAGCAGTACTTC
>TRBV7-9|TRBJ1-5|few|NA
CASSLAGGQPQHF
TGTGCCAGCAGCCTGGCGGGAGGTCAGCCCCAGCATTTT
>TRBV19|TRBJ1-5|NA|TRBD1
CASDRGNSNQPQHF
TGTGCCAGCGACAGGGGAAATAGCAATCAGCCCCAGCATTTT
>TRBV19|TRBJ2-1|NA|NA
CASSMASLRVNEQFF
TGTGCCAGTAGTATGGCCAGTCTAAGAGTCAATGAGCAGTTCTTC
>TRBV10-1|TRBJ2-3|NA|NA
CASSEYRGSTDTQYF
TGCGCCAGCAGTGAGTACAGAGGAAGCACAGATACGCAGTATTTT
>TRBV18|TRBJ2-5|NA|TRBD1
CASSLHAGTAQETQYF
TGTGCCAGCTCATTGCATGCCGGGACAGCGCAAGAGACCCAGTACTTC
>TRBV7-9|TRBJ2-7|NA|NA
CASSAVGRAAEQYF
TGTGCCAGCAGCGCAGTGGGTAGGGCTGCCGAGCAGTACTTC
>TRBV7-6|TRBJ1-2|NA|NA
CASSRGGGFDGYTF
TGTGCCAGCAGCCGAGGTGGGGGGTTTGATGGCTACACCTTC
>TRBV30|TRBJ2-5|few|NA
CAWTRAAHQETQYF
TGTGCCTGGACTCGGGCAGCCCACCAAGAGACCCAGTACTTC
>TRBV2|TRBJ1-5|NA|NA
CASSETALYSNQPQHF
TGTGCCAGCAGTGAAACAGCCCTATATAGCAATCAGCCCCAGCATTTT
>TRBV19|TRBJ1-4|NA|NA
CASSIGVRDEKLFF
TGTGCCAGTAGTATAGGGGTCAGAGATGAAAAACTGTTTTTT
>TRBV30|TRBJ2-7|NA|NA
CAWSGPLPGPSYEQYF
TGTGCCTGGAGTGGACCCCTTCCGGGCCCATCCTACGAGCAGTACTTC
>TRBV6-5|TRBJ1-1|once|NA
CASRESGGSEAFF
TGTGCCAGCAGGGAGAGTGGGGGGTCTGAAGCTTTCTTT